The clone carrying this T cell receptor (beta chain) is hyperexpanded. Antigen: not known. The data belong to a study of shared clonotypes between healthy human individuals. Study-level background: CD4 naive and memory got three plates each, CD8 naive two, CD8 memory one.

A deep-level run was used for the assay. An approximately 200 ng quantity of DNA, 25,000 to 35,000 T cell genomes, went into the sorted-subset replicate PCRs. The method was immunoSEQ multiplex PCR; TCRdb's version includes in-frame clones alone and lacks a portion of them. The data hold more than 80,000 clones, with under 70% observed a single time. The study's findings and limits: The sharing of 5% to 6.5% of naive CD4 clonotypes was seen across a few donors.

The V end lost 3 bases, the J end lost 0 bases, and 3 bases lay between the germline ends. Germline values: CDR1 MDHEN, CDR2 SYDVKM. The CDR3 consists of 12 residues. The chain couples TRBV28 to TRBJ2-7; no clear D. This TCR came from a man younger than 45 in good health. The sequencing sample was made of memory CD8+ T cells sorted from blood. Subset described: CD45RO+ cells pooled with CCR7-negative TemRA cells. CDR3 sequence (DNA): TGTGCCAGCAGTTTCGTCTCCTACGAGCAGTACTTC. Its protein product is CASSFVSYEQYF.